This T cell receptor beta chain derives from a study of blood T cell repertoires in COVID-19 (dated by TCRdb to the early 2020s). With regard to the full study: Samples covering the acute and convalescent phases of COVID-19 were provided by collaborators in the United States, Italy and Spain. Samples were obtained from the ongoing ImmuneRACE study (first 160 participants) and from over a thousand subjects provided by 6 global collaborators. The material from the prospective study consisted of cDNA or gDNA derived from T cells, B-cell-depleted T cells, or PBMCs. Deeply sampled blood TCRbeta repertoires from subjects exposed to, actively infected with, or recovered from COVID-19 were included in the dataset. Nearly every sample came with metadata listing a de-identified subject ID, COVID-19 status, age in years and sex. Where available, HLA class I and class II types were obtained from metadata supplied by the sample provider rather than from assay-based typing. A freely available public database, intended as a resource for researchers studying the immune response to SARS-CoV-2, is where the repertoires were released. Results the study describes overall, beyond this receptor: How much clinical and demographic metadata was included differed by source and by participant, and the metadata was provided uncurated.

CDR1 is given as MNHEY and CDR2 as SVGEGT, both from the germline V gene. V loses 5 bases at its end and J loses 3 bases; junction bases beyond the gene matches: 10. Inclusive of the bounding cysteine and phenylalanine, the CDR3 is 17 residues long. The retained sequence is limited to the CDR3, 51 bases, with the frame set at the first base. The immunoSEQ Assay, a bias-controlled multiplex PCR, was used to amplify TCRbeta CDR3 regions from genomic DNA. The study's processing was this. The number of nucleated cells in each sample was estimated from the amplification of reference gene primers within the assay. Sequence reads were collapsed and filtered to measure the absolute abundance of every unique TCRbeta CDR3 rearrangement. Productive Simpson clonality was computed per sample as the square root of Simpson's diversity index over productive rearrangements. TCRdb stores this immuneACCESS table with in-frame sequences only. Part of the clones is absent; in the studies checked, under half of the shortfall reflects unresolved V genes, and no reason is known for the rest. V and J calls and clone size are copied from that table; D and trimming were computed from the DNA. The sample table contains roughly 300,000 clones; only one count was recorded for approximately 83% of them. Jointly, the top ten make up 13% of the sample.

Whole blood was collected in K2EDTA tubes by collaborating institutions according to the institutions' own protocols. Collaborator samples were shipped for TCRbeta analysis as frozen whole blood, isolated PBMCs, or DNA extracted from either sample type. In regard to this clone: Its antigen is unknown. Base qualities are not recorded, but no much larger clone differs from it by a single base.

The sequencing sample was made of peripheral blood. Rearrangement joined TRBV6-2 or TRBV6-3 to TRBJ1-5; TRBD1 matches 10 bases in the middle. The source of this sequence is a human donor in a cohort sampled during active COVID-19. The CDR3 region: CASSPLSGTGVNQPQHF. The bases read TGTGCCAGCAGTCCCTTGTCCGGGACAGGGGTCAATCAGCCCCAGCATTTT.